Sequencing of this TCR beta chain was carried out in a study of T cells in women clearing cervical HPV infection. Profiled with immunoSEQ multiplex PCR; TCRdb holds only in-frame clones, not every one. The sample totals roughly 30,000 clones. MY09/MY11 PCR detected cervical HPV DNA; dot-blot assigned genotypes. J gave up 5 bases and V 4 bases, and 9 bases lay outside the gene matches. The CDR3 totals 14 residues. From germline, CDR1 is GTSNPN and CDR2 SVGIG (reference sequence). Comment on this clone: The read stops 3 residues short of the end of the CDR3; the missing end is completed from the germline J gene.

The sample comprised blood buffy coat. This TCR was recovered from a woman aged 18 to 75 with a cervical HPV16 infection that either progressed to CIN3+ or cleared (not recorded which). The chain carries TRBV30 and TRBJ1-1; TRBD1 agrees at 8 bases. CDR3 DNA (partial): TGTGCCTGGAATCGACAGGGGAGGCTTACTGAA. Its translation: CAWNRQGRLTE. The full CDR3 sequence reads CAWNRQGRLTEAFF.